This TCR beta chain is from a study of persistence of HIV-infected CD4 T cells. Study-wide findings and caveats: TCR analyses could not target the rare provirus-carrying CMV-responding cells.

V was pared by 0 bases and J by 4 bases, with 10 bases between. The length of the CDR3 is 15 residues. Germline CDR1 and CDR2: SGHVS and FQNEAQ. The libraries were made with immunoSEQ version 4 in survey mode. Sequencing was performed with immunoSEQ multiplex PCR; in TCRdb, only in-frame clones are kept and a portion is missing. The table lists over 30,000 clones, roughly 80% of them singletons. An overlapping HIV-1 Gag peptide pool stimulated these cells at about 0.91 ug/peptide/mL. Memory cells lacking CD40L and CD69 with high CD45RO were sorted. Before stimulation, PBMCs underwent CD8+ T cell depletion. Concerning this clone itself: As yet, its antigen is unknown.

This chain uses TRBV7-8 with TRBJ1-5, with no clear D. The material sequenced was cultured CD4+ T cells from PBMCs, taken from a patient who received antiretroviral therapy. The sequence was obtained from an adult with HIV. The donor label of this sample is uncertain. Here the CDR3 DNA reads TGTGCCAGCAGCTTAGCGGGTCAGGCTAATCAGCCCCAGCATTTT. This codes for CASSLAGQANQPQHF.